The sequence of this TCR beta chain was determined in a study of blood T cell repertoires in COVID-19. Assay used: immunoSEQ multiplex PCR; TCRdb lists only in-frame clones, some missing. Here the sample spans about 250,000 clones, around 86% being singletons. The CDR3 is made up of 14 amino acids. Germline V gene lookup returns CDR1 SGHVS and CDR2 FNYEAQ. V gave up 0 bases and J gave up 4 bases, with 9 bases separating them. This receptor was taken from a man aged 35-49 years who had recovered from COVID-19. The gene calls are TRBV7-6 and TRBJ2-5, with D maybe TRBD1 (6 bases). Sample: PBMCs or T cells enriched from blood (not recorded which). CDR3 in amino acids: CASSLAGTLETQYF. CDR3 in DNA: TGTGCCAGCAGCTTAGCCGGGACATTAGAGACCCAGTACTTC.